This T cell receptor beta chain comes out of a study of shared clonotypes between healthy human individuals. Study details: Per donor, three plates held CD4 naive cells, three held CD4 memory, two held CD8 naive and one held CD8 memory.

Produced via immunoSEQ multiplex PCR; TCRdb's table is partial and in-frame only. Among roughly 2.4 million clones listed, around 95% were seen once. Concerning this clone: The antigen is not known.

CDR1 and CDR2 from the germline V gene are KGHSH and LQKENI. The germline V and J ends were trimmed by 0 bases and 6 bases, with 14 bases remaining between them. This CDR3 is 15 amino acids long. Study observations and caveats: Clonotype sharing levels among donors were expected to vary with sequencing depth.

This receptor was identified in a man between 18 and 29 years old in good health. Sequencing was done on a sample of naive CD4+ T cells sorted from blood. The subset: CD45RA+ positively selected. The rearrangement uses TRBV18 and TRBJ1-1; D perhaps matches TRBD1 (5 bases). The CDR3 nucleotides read TGTGCCAGCTCACCACCGAAAGGGACGGGGGCTGAAGCTTTCTTT. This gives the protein CASSPPKGTGAEAFF.